This T cell receptor (beta chain) was retrieved from a study of human T cells and chemical hapten exposure. Overall study context: Patients' scalps got diphenylcyclopropenone weekly throughout the approximately 24-week study. Study results and limitations: Compared to controls, expanded TCRs made significantly more large clusters of similar CDR3s.

This clonotype was seen a few times. Its antigen is undetermined. For the library, individual cDNA molecules each received unique molecular identifiers. TCRdb re-called the RACE reads through MiXCR, storing one row per CDR3 protein. The sample contains about 53,000 distinct CDR3 sequences, roughly 10% of which appear only once. Germline V gives CDR1 MNHEY, CDR2 SMNVEV (reference sequence). Unmatched junction bases numbered 7, after V lost 6 bases and J lost 4 bases. The CDR3 extends over 16 amino acids. Time point denoted: pre-sensitization, week 0. Treatment specified: therapeutic diphenylcyclopropenone sensitization with weekly scalp DPC.

This clonotype was sampled from a man aged 35-49 years with alopecia areata. Some clones in this sample may be carry-over from other donors' samples. The sequenced sample was whole blood, obtained in connection with sensitization to the hapten diphenylcyclopropenone (DPC). The chain employs TRBV27 and TRBJ2-3; 13 bases line up with TRBD2. The CDR3 DNA follows: TGTGCCAGCAGACTAGCGGGAGGGCCAAGGGCAGATACGCAGTATTTT. Translation: CASRLAGGPRADTQYF.